Listed here are 2 T cell receptor beta chains from one sample, sequenced in a study of blood T cell repertoires in COVID-19. The assay was immunoSEQ multiplex PCR, and TCRdb's table has in-frame clones only and misses some. The sample consists of around 140,000 clones, 75% to 90% of them appearing once. Source material: peripheral blood. Receptors were obtained from a woman in her 50s with acute or convalescent COVID-19.

The chain recombines TRBV7-2 with TRBJ1-5, with 7 bases identical to TRBD1. Losses at the gene ends were 9 bases for V and 5 bases for J; bases not matched to a gene: 4. The CDR3 loop spans 12 amino acids. Germline CDR1 SGHTA, CDR2 FQGNSA. The CDR3 DNA follows: TGTGCCAGTGGGACAGCTCATCAGCCCCAGCATTTT. Protein product: CASGTAHQPQHF.

CDR3 amino acids: CATSRAGLPEAFF. The CDR3 DNA is TGTGCCACCAGCCGTGCAGGGCTCCCTGAAGCTTTCTTT. The chain links TRBV24-1 to TRBJ1-1, with a possible D match to TRBD1 (5 bases). This CDR3 has 13 amino acids. Germline V CDR1 and CDR2: KGHDR, SFDVKD. Trimming cost V 7 bases and J 6 bases, with 14 bases left between them.